These 28 T cell receptor beta chains were all obtained from the same sample, sequenced in a study of identical twins. In TCRdb, the 5' RACE reads were re-called with MiXCR into one record per CDR3 protein. The sample carries 200,000 to 250,000 distinct CDR3 sequences, 6% to 8.5% recorded once. This same sample was also taken into another study, of yellow fever vaccine responses in identical twins.

The sequenced sample consisted of CD8+ T cells sorted from blood. All receptors come from a woman aged 18-29 years in good health.

The table lists this clonotype with many counts. This chain connects TRBV9 to TRBJ1-4; a weak D match, TRBD1 (6 bases). The germline V gene has CDR1 SGDLS and CDR2 YYNGEE. This CDR3 is built from 15 residues. The V and J ends lost 3 bases and 8 bases respectively, with 17 bases between them. The CDR3: CASSAQGGVEEKLFF. As DNA, the CDR3 is TGTGCCAGCAGCGCCCAAGGGGGGGTGGAAGAAAAACTGTTTTTT.

At least ten counts were recorded for this clonotype. V gene TRBV9 combines with J gene TRBJ1-1; D not resolved. The germline CDR1 and CDR2 sequences are SGDLS and YYNGEE. The CDR3 covers 13 residues. Trimming removed 4 bases at V and 1 base at J, with 8 bases between. The CDR3 loop is CASSPGANTEAFF. In nucleotides, the CDR3 is TGTGCCAGCAGCCCCGGAGCGAACACTGAAGCTTTCTTT.

The table lists this clonotype with a few counts. The CDR3 is CASSVRTGTMNTEAFF. The CDR3 DNA is TGTGCCAGCAGCGTAAGGACAGGGACCATGAACACTGAAGCTTTCTTT. The J gene is TRBJ1-1, the V gene TRBV27, with 8 bases aligning to TRBD1. The CDR3 has 16 residues. Trimming cost V 6 bases and J 0 bases; bases outside gene matches: 9. The germline V gene encodes CDR1 MNHEY and CDR2 SMNVEV (reference sequence).

At least ten counts were recorded for this clonotype. DNA for the CDR3: TGCGCCAGCAGTGAGTCGCCTAGCGGGAGCGATGAGCAGTTCTTC. Translating it yields CASSESPSGSDEQFF. The chain employs TRBV10-1 and TRBJ2-1; 10 bases match TRBD2. This CDR3 comprises 15 residues. CDR1 is WNHNN and CDR2 is SYGVQD in the germline V gene (reference sequence). The V and J ends lost 0 bases and 8 bases, in that order; junction bases with no gene match: 4.

The table lists this clonotype with a few counts. The chain uses TRBV9 and TRBJ1-2; D not resolved. The CDR3 runs to 16 residues. From germline, CDR1 is SGDLS and CDR2 YYNGEE. Deletions cut 0 bases from V and 5 bases from J, with 17 bases between. The chain's CDR3 is CASSVGSGSFRYGYTF. The CDR3 nucleotides read TGTGCCAGCAGCGTAGGTTCGGGGTCGTTTCGGTATGGCTACACCTTC.

This clonotype appeared a few times. The V and J genes are TRBV11-3 and TRBJ2-3; 9 positions agree with TRBD1. CDR3 size: 14 residues. The V gene's germline CDR1 is SGHNT and CDR2 YENEEA. The V and J ends lost 6 bases and 3 bases, in that order; junction bases with no gene match: 4. CDR3 residues: CASRPDRGTDTQYF. In DNA form, the CDR3 reads TGTGCCAGCAGGCCGGACAGGGGAACAGATACGCAGTATTTT.

This clonotype was detected ten times or more. The chain links TRBV2 to TRBJ2-3; TRBD1 matches at 12 bases. The V gene's germline CDR1 is SNHLY and CDR2 FYNNEI. This CDR3 has 16 amino acids. V was clipped by 6 bases and J by 3 bases; unmatched bases: 7. The CDR3 loop reads CASSAGTGGQTDTQYF. The CDR3 DNA sequence: TGTGCCAGCAGCGCCGGGACAGGGGGCCAGACAGATACGCAGTATTTT.

The chain joins TRBV10-3 to TRBJ2-7; D possibly corresponds to TRBD2 (5 bases). The CDR3 is made up of 13 amino acids. V shed 3 bases and J shed 3 bases, with 9 bases lying between them. Looked up from germline, CDR1 is ENHRY and CDR2 is SYGVKD. The CDR3 reads CAISDLAYYEQYF. The CDR3 bases are TGTGCCATCAGTGACCTAGCTTACTACGAGCAGTACTTC.

V is TRBV10-2 and J is TRBJ2-2; 10 bases are shared with TRBD2. The trim removed 4 bases at V and 4 bases at J, leaving 3 bases unmatched. The CDR3 length is 15 residues. CDR1 and CDR2 (germline): WSHSY, SAAADI. CDR3 loop: CASSVSGGPTGELFF. In DNA form, the CDR3 reads TGCGCCAGCAGTGTTAGCGGGGGGCCCACCGGGGAGCTGTTTTTT.

This clonotype was seen at least ten times. The chain couples TRBV20-1 to TRBJ2-3; D not resolved. The V gene lost 0 bases and the J gene lost 1 base, with 8 bases spanning the gap. The germline gives CDR1 DFQATT, CDR2 SNEGSKA (reference sequence). This CDR3 has 14 amino acids. The CDR3 coding sequence is TGCAGTGCTAGAGAAGTCTCCGGCACAGATACGCAGTATTTT. Amino acids: CSAREVSGTDTQYF.

This clonotype was detected a few times. This chain links TRBV7-3 with TRBJ2-7, with 12 bases fitting TRBD1. CDR1 and CDR2 from the germline V gene are SGHTA and FQGTGA. Losses at the gene ends were 3 bases for V and 5 bases for J; bases not matched to a gene: 8. CDR3 length: 16 amino acids. The CDR3 reads CASSLTGTGGIDEQYF. CDR3 sequence (DNA): TGTGCCAGCAGCTTGACCGGGACAGGGGGCATCGACGAGCAGTACTTC. Full variable domain (remainder filled in from reference TRBV7-3 and TRBJ2-7): GAGVSQTPSNKVTEKGKYVELRCDPISGHTALYWYRQSLGQGPEFLIYFQGTGAADDSGLPNDRFFAVRPEGSVSTLKIQRTERGDSAVYLCASSLTGTGGIDEQYFGPGTRLTVT.

This clonotype has a handful of counts. The J gene is TRBJ2-1, the V gene TRBV20-1, with TRBD2 matching 11 bases. The CDR3 runs 17 residues. The ends lost 0 bases at V and 5 bases at J; junction bases unmatched: 9. Germline V gives CDR1 DFQATT, CDR2 SNEGSKA (reference sequence). The CDR3 loop reads CSARDPRASGRNNEQFF. CDR3 DNA sequence: TGCAGTGCTAGAGATCCCCGGGCTAGCGGGAGGAACAATGAGCAGTTCTTC.

This clonotype was counted ten times or more. The J gene is TRBJ1-1, the V gene TRBV29-1; D is uncertain. Germline CDR1 reads SQVTM; CDR2 reads ANQGSEA. The CDR3 loop spans 11 amino acids. V lost 6 bases and J 0 bases, leaving 5 bases between the germline ends. The CDR3 DNA sequence: TGCAGCGTCGACATGAACACTGAAGCTTTCTTT. Residues: CSVDMNTEAFF.

Comment on this clonotype: A much larger clone differs by one base, so this may be a read error. The gene calls are TRBV27 and TRBJ2-3; D remains ambiguous. V lost 2 bases to trimming and J lost 1 base, with 7 bases between them. CDR1 and CDR2 (germline): MNHEY, SMNVEV (reference sequence). The CDR3 consists of 14 residues. CDR3 DNA: TGTGCCAGCAGTTTAGCGTCCCGCACAGATACGCAGTATTTT. Its translation is CASSLASRTDTQYF.

This clonotype was observed many times. The CDR3 coding sequence is TGCGCCAGCAGCCCCGAAGGAGCGGGAGGATACACCGGGGAGCTGTTTTTT. This sequence encodes CASSPEGAGGYTGELFF. The chain has TRBV4-1 and TRBJ2-2, with 9 nucleotides matching TRBD2. CDR1 is MGHRA, CDR2 YSYEKL, per germline. CDR3 length: 17 amino acids. Losses at the gene ends were 4 bases for V and 3 bases for J; bases not matched to a gene: 9.

The chain has TRBV28 and TRBJ2-7, with TRBD2 matching over 11 bases. CDR3 length: 19 amino acids. The germline CDR1 and CDR2 sequences are MDHEN and SYDVKM. Trimming cost V 2 bases and J 2 bases; bases outside gene matches: 14. CDR3 sequence: CASSLPSGASGRSTYEQYF. The CDR3 DNA sequence: TGTGCCAGCAGTTTACCCTCCGGGGCTAGCGGGAGGTCTACCTACGAGCAGTACTTC.

This clonotype was observed at least ten times. This chain joins TRBV28 and TRBJ2-7; maybe TRBD2 (6 bases). CDR1 and CDR2 (germline): MDHEN, SYDVKM. The CDR3 contains 12 residues. V was shortened by 1 base and J by 6 bases, with 7 bases between the two germline ends. The CDR3 nucleotides read TGTGCCAGCAGTTTATCGGGAGTCGAGCAGTACTTC. Protein sequence: CASSLSGVEQYF.

In its sample, this clonotype was seen many times. The rearrangement joins TRBV29-1 to TRBJ2-7, with 10 bases fitting TRBD2. Germline V gene sequence: CDR1 SQVTM, CDR2 ANQGSEA. V shed 4 bases, J shed 3 bases, and the junction held 3 bases outside the gene matches. The CDR3 loop spans 13 amino acids. CDR3: CSVVIAGGYEQYF. CDR3 sequence (DNA): TGCAGCGTTGTGATAGCGGGAGGCTACGAGCAGTACTTC.

This rearrangement joins TRBV7-6 to TRBJ2-1, with TRBD2 matching over 7 bases. After removal of 5 bases from V and 2 bases from J, the junction contained 9 bases not matched to a gene. CDR1 SGHVS and CDR2 FNYEAQ come from the germline V gene. The CDR3 is 16 amino acids. The chain's CDR3 is CASSPQRGGTYNEQFF. The DNA of the CDR3 is TGTGCCAGCAGCCCACAGCGGGGAGGGACCTACAATGAGCAGTTCTTC.

This clonotype was detected ten times or more. The chain carries TRBV6-5 and TRBJ2-2; TRBD2 agrees at 10 bases. This CDR3 region has 18 residues. V shed 2 bases, J shed 6 bases, and the junction held 12 bases outside the gene matches. Germline values: CDR1 MNHEY, CDR2 SVGAGI. Written as DNA, the CDR3 is TGTGCCAGCAGTTACGTTCAGCTGTTAGCGGGGGGATCCGGGGAGCTGTTTTTT. The encoded protein is CASSYVQLLAGGSGELFF.

This clonotype was detected many times. The chain combines TRBV14 with TRBJ1-1; D not resolved. With 0 bases removed from V and 4 bases from J, the gap between germline ends came to 12 bases. Germline CDR1 and CDR2: SGHDN and FVKESK. This CDR3 spans 15 amino acids. CDR3 sequence reads: CASSQELVPSTEAFF. For the CDR3, the DNA is TGTGCCAGCAGCCAAGAGTTAGTGCCGAGCACTGAAGCTTTCTTT.

This clonotype was recorded at least ten times. The rearrangement links TRBV7-2 to TRBJ1-3; no firm D call. In germline, CDR1 is SGHTA, CDR2 FQGNSA. This CDR3 comprises 15 residues. The V end was cut by 1 base, the J end by 0 bases, with 7 bases between. The CDR3 here is CASSLVLNSGNTIYF. The CDR3 DNA follows: TGTGCCAGCAGCTTAGTGCTGAACTCTGGAAACACCATATATTTT.

The chain has TRBV28 and TRBJ2-3; the match to TRBD2 covers 10 bases. This CDR3 comprises 16 residues. The germline V gene has CDR1 MDHEN and CDR2 SYDVKM. The trim removed 5 bases at V and 4 bases at J, leaving 9 bases unmatched. CDR3 loop: CASSVPSAGGPDTQYF. The CDR3, as DNA: TGTGCCAGCAGTGTTCCCTCAGCGGGGGGGCCAGATACGCAGTATTTT. The whole variable domain, remainder taken from reference TRBV28 and TRBJ2-3, is DVKVTQSSRYLVKRTGEKVFLECVQDMDHENMFWYRQDPGLGLRLIYFSYDVKMKEKGDIPEGYSVSREKKERFSLILESASTNQTSMYLCASSVPSAGGPDTQYFGPGTRLTVL.

Here the CDR3 reads CASSQDRTSVSETQYF. DNA for the CDR3: TGCGCCAGCAGCCAAGATCGGACTAGCGTATCAGAGACCCAGTACTTC. The rearrangement uses TRBV4-1 and TRBJ2-5; 9 bases are a match to TRBD2. CDR3 size: 16 residues. V was clipped by 0 bases and J by 4 bases; unmatched bases: 6. Per germline, CDR1 MGHRA and CDR2 YSYEKL.

This clonotype was detected a few times. The chain joins TRBV14 to TRBJ2-2; 8 positions agree with TRBD1. From germline, CDR1 is SGHDN and CDR2 FVKESK. V trimming: 6 bases; J trimming: 3 bases; junction bases outside the gene matches: 12. The CDR3 loop spans 17 amino acids. The DNA for the CDR3 is TGTGCCAGCAGTTATTTAGGACAGGGCTGGGACACCGGGGAGCTGTTTTTT. Its protein is CASSYLGQGWDTGELFF.

V is TRBV4-1 and J is TRBJ2-7; D possibly uses TRBD1 or TRBD2 (6 bases each). CDR1 and CDR2 from the germline V gene are MGHRA and YSYEKL. CDR3 length equals 15 residues. Here the CDR3 reads CASSQGSGAAYEQYV. Written as DNA, the CDR3 is TGCGCCAGCAGTCAAGGATCGGGGGCCGCGTACGAGCAGTACGTC.

This clonotype has only a few counts. The chain has TRBV7-9 and TRBJ1-1; D gene uncertain. V was shortened by 6 bases and J by 4 bases, with 9 bases between the two germline ends. This CDR3 is 12 amino acids long. Germline V lookup: CDR1 SEHNR, CDR2 FQNEAQ (reference sequence). In DNA, the CDR3 is TGTGCCAGCAGTCGGGGAATCACTGAAGCTTTCTTT. Translating gives CASSRGITEAFF.

This clonotype was seen a few times. The CDR3 nucleotides are TGCAGCGTTGAGGGCCGGACTAGCGGGAGATACAATGAGCAGTTCTTC. The encoded protein is CSVEGRTSGRYNEQFF. The rearrangement joins TRBV29-1 to TRBJ2-1, with 13 positions matching TRBD2. Germline V gives CDR1 SQVTM, CDR2 ANQGSEA. Trimming removed 3 bases from V and 4 bases from J; junction bases left unmatched: 6. This CDR3 region has 16 residues.